The sequence of this T cell receptor (beta chain) was determined in a study of beta chain features in type 1 diabetes (dated by TCRdb to 2016 to 2019). Some background on the complete study: Mean age, gender distribution, total cell number and subset yield were not different between patients and healthy donors. A total of under 120,000,000 sorted cells were examined across all samples, and RNA yield correlated strongly with the number of cells per subset. In the study, recently diagnosed type 1 diabetes patients and matched healthy donors were compared on the TCRB repertoires of their sorted circulating CD4+ T cell subsets. Regulatory and stem cell-like memory subsets were isolated from only 8 patients and roughly 8 healthy donors, whereas naive and central memory subsets came from all 28 donors.

Study-wide findings and limitations: In all four CD4+ subsets, TCRB CDR3 length was moderately but significantly shorter in type 1 diabetes patients. Only small numbers of individuals were included in the HLA sub-analyses, which left unresolved whether HLA type had any influence on TCRB rearrangement. The naive, central memory and regulatory TCRB repertoires appeared to resemble one another more closely among patients than among healthy donors. Fewer insertions and more nucleotide deletions at VDJ recombination sites were observed in patients with type 1 diabetes, implying thymic rearrangement abnormalities. Sequencing cDNA rather than genomic DNA could over-represent highly expressing activated cells, although activation and CD3 levels did not differ between groups. PCR may preferentially amplify shorter templates, but because patient and control samples were amplified and corrected together, any resulting skew would affect both groups equally.

The entire amount of isolated RNA was reverse transcribed using the High Capacity cDNA Reverse Transcription Kit, so the sequenced TCRB transcripts were expressed ones. Deep immunoSEQ sequencing was applied to naive, central memory and regulatory T cell samples, giving an average of roughly 3.5 million total reads per sample. Sorted cells were lysed in RLT buffer, and RNA was extracted using DNase-treated RNeasy Micro or Mini kits according to cell number. To prevent cross-contamination, each cell subset was processed individually, whereas patient and healthy donor samples were processed jointly. Using the immunoSEQ multiplex PCR, TCRB sequences were amplified from cDNA into 87-bp fragments spanning the CDR3 region. Sequencing of the amplicons was performed on the Illumina HiSeq platform. In the source study's methods: Synthetic template baselines were used to correct PCR bias computationally, reads within Hamming distance 2 were collapsed together, and singletons that could not be merged were discarded. By aligning reads against IMGT, V, D and J genes, CDR3 length, and insertions or deletions at six rearrangement sites were assigned. Clonotype counts were normalized to sorted cell number within each subset before computing true diversity and Gini coefficients with the tcR R package. Repertoire sharing was quantified using the overlap coefficient calculated on TCRB nucleotide sequences. TCRdb obtained this table from immuneACCESS and retained in-frame rearrangements with V and J assigned. These tables miss some clones; where compared with another copy, unresolved V genes account for less than half of the shortfall, and the remainder is unexplained. V and J calls and clone size are given by that table; D and trimming were obtained from the DNA. A total of nearly 350,000 clones appear in this sample, around 8.5% of them only once. Approximately 1% of the sample rests with the top ten.

V loses 0 bases, J loses 3 bases, and the germline ends lie 8 bases apart. The germline V gene specifies ENHRY as CDR1 and SYGVKD as CDR2. Including cysteine and phenylalanine, the CDR3 has 15 amino acids. Only CDR3 DNA is held: 45 bases, read in frame from base 1. This clone was seen only a few times. Its antigen is unknown. Base qualities are not provided; no much larger clone lies one nucleotide away. Each donor gave one peripheral blood draw, about 110 mL on average, collected into heparinised tubes. Using a panel that included CD45RO, CCR7, CD25, CD127, CD95 and CD27, naive, central memory, regulatory and stem cell-like memory CD4+ T cells were sorted on a BD FACSAria II. A purity above 95% was achieved for all sorted populations. PBMCs were separated immediately by Lymphoprep density gradient centrifugation and were stained directly, without being cultured. So that batch effects would be minimized, each experiment stained and sorted samples in pairs, pairing one healthy donor with one patient.

This receptor was identified in a man aged 25-40 years with type 1 diabetes. The chain joins TRBV10-3 to TRBJ2-2, with the D call perhaps TRBD1 or TRBD2, each one matching 5 bases. Specimen: central memory CD4+ T cells from blood. The DNA sequence is as follows: TGTGCCATCAGTGAGTCTGGGACCTACACCGGGGAGCTGTTTTTT. The translation is CAISESGTYTGELFF.